Below, one T cell receptor beta chain is given with its context. Its antigen is not known. This entry belongs to a study of cytomegalovirus exposure and HLA in healthy donors. Study results and caveats: More clonal expansion characterized HLA-associated TCR beta chains than equally common others in a later analysis.

This cohort consisted of healthy bone marrow donors. The study sampled nominally healthy donors, though unrecorded immune exposures were likely. A multiplex PCR was run with 60 Vbeta primers and 13 Jbeta primers. Some clones are missing from TCRdb's copy, which holds only in-frame ones; the method was immunoSEQ multiplex PCR. The sample shows under 55,000 clones, 73% of them seen only once. This sequence originates from a man younger than 30 in good health and CMV-seronegative. Sequences were obtained from PBMCs.

CDR3 bases: TGTGCCAGCAGCCGTGGACAGGGCGATCAGCCCCAGCATTTT. Protein sequence: CASSRGQGDQPQHF. This chain links TRBV7-2 with TRBJ1-5; 8 bases line up with TRBD1. The CDR3 runs to 14 residues. Trimming cost V 5 bases and J 5 bases; bases outside gene matches: 5. Germline CDR1 and CDR2: SGHTA and FQGNSA.